These 22 T cell receptor beta chains share one sample of origin, sequenced in a study of cytomegalovirus exposure and HLA in healthy donors. The PCR contained 60 Vbeta and 13 Jbeta primers. Clones were sequenced by immunoSEQ multiplex PCR, and TCRdb holds only the in-frame ones, with some missing. The profile covers roughly 180,000 clones, with roughly 84% appearing a single time and around 0.24% taken by the ten largest. Specimen: PBMCs. The receptors stem from a boy younger than 18 in good health and CMV-seronegative.

The gene calls are TRBV5-1 and TRBJ2-3, with D uncertain. V lost 0 bases to trimming and J lost 3 bases, with 5 bases between them. Germline V CDR1 and CDR2: SGHRS, YFSETQ. The CDR3 covers 13 residues. The DNA of the CDR3 is TGCGCCAGCAGCTTGGGCCGGACAGATACGCAGTATTTT. As protein: CASSLGRTDTQYF. The whole variable domain, filled in from reference TRBV5-1 and TRBJ2-3, reads KAGVTQTPRYLIKTRGQQVTLSCSPISGHRSVSWYQQTPGQGLQFLFEYFSETQRNKGNFPGRFSGRQFSNSRSEMNVSTLELGDSALYLCASSLGRTDTQYFGPGTRLTVL.

This clone was observed once. V usage is TRBV7-9 and J usage is TRBJ2-1, with 7 bases matching TRBD2. The V gene end was trimmed by 1 base and the J gene end by 4 bases; junction bases not matched to a gene: 4. Germline V lookup: CDR1 SEHNR, CDR2 FQNEAQ (reference sequence). The CDR3 is made up of 15 amino acids. Here the CDR3 reads CASSLGEGGYNEQFF. In DNA form, the CDR3 reads TGTGCCAGCAGCTTAGGGGAGGGCGGGTACAATGAGCAGTTCTTC.

The V call is TRBV5-1, the J call TRBJ2-7, with D possibly matching TRBD1 (5 bases). V was shortened by 5 bases and J by 2 bases, with 20 bases between the two germline ends. Germline V gene data show CDR1 as SGHRS and CDR2 as YFSETQ. This CDR3 has 16 residues. The CDR3 loop reads CASRFSGARATYEQYF. CDR3 DNA: TGCGCCAGCAGGTTCAGTGGGGCCAGAGCAACCTACGAGCAGTACTTC.

V gene TRBV9 combines with J gene TRBJ2-2; 7 bases are shared with TRBD2. Trimming took 1 base from V and 3 from J; bases not matched to a gene: 6. The CDR3 sequence is 16 residues long. In germline, CDR1 is SGDLS, CDR2 YYNGEE. The DNA of the CDR3 is TGTGCCAGCAGCGTAAAGAGTCGGGAGGACACCGGGGAGCTGTTTTTT. It specifies CASSVKSREDTGELFF.

The DNA of the CDR3 is TGTGCCAGCAGCGACCCGGGGTACGAGCAGTACTTC. As protein: CASSDPGYEQYF. This sequence joins TRBV9 and TRBJ2-7, with D maybe TRBD2 (5 bases). The CDR3 loop spans 12 amino acids. Germline loops: CDR1 SGDLS, CDR2 YYNGEE. The ends were cut back, 3 bases at V and 4 bases at J, with 8 bases in the middle.

The chain is built from TRBV2 and TRBJ1-2, with 9 bases matching TRBD1. Germline CDR1 and CDR2: SNHLY and FYNNEI. The V segment lost 6 bases and the J segment 8 bases; nucleotides outside the gene matches: 7. The CDR3 is 13 amino acids. CDR3 DNA: TGTGCCAGCAGGACCGGGACAGGGAAGGGCTACACCTTC. It is translated as CASRTGTGKGYTF. Full variable domain (outside the CDR3, taken from reference TRBV2 and TRBJ1-2): EPEVTQTPSHQVTQMGQEVILRCVPISNHLYFYWYRQILGQKVEFLVSFYNNEISEKSEIFDDQFSVERPDGSNFTLKIRSTKLEDSAMYFCASRTGTGKGYTFGSGTRLTVV.

The chain combines TRBV5-1 with TRBJ2-7; 7 positions agree with TRBD1. Trimming removed 4 bases from V and 2 bases from J; junction bases left unmatched: 6. Per the germline V gene, CDR1 is SGHRS and CDR2 is YFSETQ. There are 14 residues in the CDR3. The CDR3 region is CASSGPTGTYEQYF. DNA for the CDR3: TGCGCCAGCAGCGGACCGACAGGGACCTACGAGCAGTACTTC.

V usage is TRBV28 and J usage is TRBJ2-1; D may be TRBD1 (5 bases). The germline V gene encodes CDR1 MDHEN and CDR2 SYDVKM. The V end lost 6 bases, the J end lost 4 bases, and 22 bases lay between the germline ends. There are 17 residues in the CDR3. The chain's CDR3 is CASSNRKGAGIYNEQFF. The CDR3 region has the DNA TGTGCCAGCAGCAACCGGAAAGGGGCTGGAATTTACAATGAGCAGTTCTTC.

The V gene is TRBV27, the J gene TRBJ2-1; 7 bases match TRBD2. V dropped 7 bases and J dropped 6; count of bases not matched to a gene: 12. CDR1 and CDR2 from the germline V gene are MNHEY and SMNVEV (reference sequence). The CDR3 has 15 residues. CDR3 DNA: TGTGCCAGCAAATATGACACCCGGACTAGCAATGAGCAGTTCTTC. Translation gives CASKYDTRTSNEQFF.

V usage is TRBV7-8 and J usage is TRBJ1-3; D is undetermined. This CDR3 spans 14 amino acids. Looked up from germline, CDR1 is SGHVS and CDR2 is FQNEAQ. Deletions cut 0 bases from V and 1 base from J, with 4 bases between. CDR3 DNA sequence: TGTGCCAGCAGCTTAGCGCAGTCTGGAAACACCATATATTTT. It codes for CASSLAQSGNTIYF.

This CDR3 reads CASSSGDWLYNEQFF. Written as DNA, the CDR3 is TGTGCCAGCAGTTCTGGGGACTGGCTCTACAATGAGCAGTTCTTC. This chain links TRBV11-2 with TRBJ2-1; D may be TRBD2 (6 bases). The V gene's germline CDR1 is SGHAT and CDR2 FQNNGV. There are 15 residues in the CDR3. Trimming took off 6 bases at V and 3 bases at J, with 15 bases between the two ends.

As DNA, the CDR3 is TGCGCCAGCAGCCAAGACAGGTTAGAAGAGACCCAGTACTTC. The encoded protein is CASSQDRLEETQYF. The chain has TRBV4-1 and TRBJ2-5; D is unclear. With 0 bases removed from V and 3 bases from J, the gap between germline ends came to 8 bases. The CDR3 is 14 residues long. From germline, CDR1 is MGHRA and CDR2 YSYEKL.

Here the CDR3 DNA reads TGTGCCAGCATGGGGGGGCAGAATGAGCAGTTCTTC. Protein product: CASMGGQNEQFF. The chain joins TRBV25-1 to TRBJ2-1, with D tentatively TRBD2 (7 bases). V lost 7 bases and J 7 bases, leaving 11 bases between the germline ends. Germline lookup yields CDR1 MGHDK and CDR2 SYGVNS. The CDR3 totals 12 residues.

The rearrangement links TRBV5-6 to TRBJ2-7; weak D call: TRBD1 (5 bases). The CDR3 has 14 amino acids. Trimming took off 6 bases at V and 1 base at J, with 14 bases between the two ends. Germline CDR1 reads SGHDT; CDR2 reads YYEEEE. The DNA of the CDR3 is TGTGCCAGCACCCCCTGGGGCCGATCCTACGAGCAGTACTTC. It codes for CASTPWGRSYEQYF.

The V and J genes are TRBV28 and TRBJ1-5; the match to TRBD1 covers 10 bases. V shed 6 bases and J 0 bases; nucleotides not matched to a gene: 14. Germline V gene data show CDR1 as MDHEN and CDR2 as SYDVKM. CDR3 length: 19 amino acids. DNA of the CDR3: TGTGCCAGCAGCCGCCCATCGGGACAGGGGCCTCATAGCAATCAGCCCCAGCATTTT. Encoded protein: CASSRPSGQGPHSNQPQHF.

This clone has just one count. This chain links TRBV5-1 with TRBJ2-1; 16 positions agree with TRBD2. CDR3 size: 15 residues. Trimming at V came to 3 bases and at J to 8 bases, leaving 2 bases not matched to a gene. In germline, CDR1 is SGHRS, CDR2 YFSETQ. CDR3 sequence: CASSWGLAGGDEQFF. CDR3 nucleotide sequence: TGCGCCAGCAGCTGGGGACTAGCGGGGGGGGATGAGCAGTTCTTC.

This sequence joins TRBV30 and TRBJ1-2; a weak D match, TRBD1 (5 bases). Germline V lookup: CDR1 GTSNPN, CDR2 SVGIG (reference sequence). The V and J ends lost 4 bases and 8 bases respectively, with 11 bases between them. The CDR3 extends over 11 amino acids. CDR3 in amino acids: CAWTGGEGYTF. CDR3 in DNA: TGTGCCTGGACCGGGGGGGAAGGCTACACCTTC.

V gene TRBV6-1 combines with J gene TRBJ2-5, with D possibly matching TRBD1 (6 bases). The CDR3 covers 15 residues. Germline V lookup: CDR1 MNHNS, CDR2 SASEGT. Trimming removed 4 bases at V and 7 bases at J, with 19 bases between. The CDR3 bases are TGTGCCAGCAGTGTCATCCAGGGGAGCGGAAGGACCCAGTACTTC. It encodes CASSVIQGSGRTQYF.

The J gene is TRBJ2-1, the V gene TRBV7-3; possibly TRBD1 for D (6 bases). Germline V lookup: CDR1 SGHTA, CDR2 FQGTGA. The CDR3 is 15 residues long. V was clipped by 5 bases and J by 8 bases, with 19 bases between them. The CDR3 protein is CASSLFRGRWDEQFF. The DNA for the CDR3 is TGTGCCAGCAGCCTTTTCAGGGGCCGATGGGATGAGCAGTTCTTC. Drawing the rest from reference TRBV7-3 and TRBJ2-1, the complete variable domain is GAGVSQTPSNKVTEKGKYVELRCDPISGHTALYWYRQSLGQGPEFLIYFQGTGAADDSGLPNDRFFAVRPEGSVSTLKIQRTERGDSAVYLCASSLFRGRWDEQFFGPGTRLTVL.

V usage is TRBV5-6 and J usage is TRBJ2-6; D is possibly TRBD1 (6 bases). Trimming shortened V by 2 bases and J by 0 bases, and 18 bases separated the two germline ends. The length of the CDR3 is 19 residues. Germline-derived CDR1 and CDR2 are SGHDT and YYEEEE. CDR3 DNA: TGTGCCAGCAGCTTTGGTAATGGACAGACGACCTCTGGGGCCAACGTCCTGACTTTC. It is translated as CASSFGNGQTTSGANVLTF.

The chain is built from TRBV9 and TRBJ2-4; D uncertain. The CDR3 spans 14 residues. With 0 bases removed from V and 2 bases from J, the gap between germline ends came to 6 bases. Germline CDR1 is SGDLS and CDR2 is YYNGEE. CDR3 nucleotides: TGTGCCAGCAGCGTAGGAGTGTCCAAAAACATTCAGTACTTC. Its translation is CASSVGVSKNIQYF.

The chain carries TRBV5-6 and TRBJ2-7; D possibly corresponds to TRBD1 (5 bases). CDR1 and CDR2 (germline): SGHDT, YYEEEE. This CDR3 is built from 14 residues. With 0 bases removed from V and 6 bases from J, the gap between germline ends came to 13 bases. This chain's CDR3 is CASSLASRAGEQYF. CDR3 coding DNA: TGTGCCAGCAGCTTGGCGTCCAGGGCAGGCGAGCAGTACTTC.